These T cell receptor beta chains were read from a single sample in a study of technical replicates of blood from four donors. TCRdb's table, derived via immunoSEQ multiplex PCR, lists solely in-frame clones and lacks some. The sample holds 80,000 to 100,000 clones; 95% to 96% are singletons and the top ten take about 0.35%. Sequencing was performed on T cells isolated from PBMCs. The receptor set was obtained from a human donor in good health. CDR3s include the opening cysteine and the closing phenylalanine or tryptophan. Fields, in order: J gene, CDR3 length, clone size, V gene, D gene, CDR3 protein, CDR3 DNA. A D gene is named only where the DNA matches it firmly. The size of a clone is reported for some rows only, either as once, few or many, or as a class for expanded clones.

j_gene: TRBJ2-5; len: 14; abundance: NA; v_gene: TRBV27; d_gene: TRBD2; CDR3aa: CASRPGGPVETQYF; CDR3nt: TGTGCCAGCAGACCGGGAGGGCCTGTTGAGACCCAGTACTTC
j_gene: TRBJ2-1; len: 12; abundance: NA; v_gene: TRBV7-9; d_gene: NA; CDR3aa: CASSLASLTPFF; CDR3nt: TGTGCCAGCAGCTTAGCGTCCCTAACCCCGTTCTTC
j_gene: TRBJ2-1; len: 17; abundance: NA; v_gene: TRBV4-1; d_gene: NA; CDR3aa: CASSQSPIANSYNEQFF; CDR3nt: TGCGCCAGCAGCCAATCCCCCATAGCGAACTCCTACAATGAGCAGTTCTTC
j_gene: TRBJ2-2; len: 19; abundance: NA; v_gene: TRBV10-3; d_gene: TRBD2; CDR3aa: CAISELGLAGGMRTGELFF; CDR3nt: TGTGCCATCAGTGAGTTAGGACTAGCGGGAGGGATGCGCACCGGGGAGCTGTTTTTT
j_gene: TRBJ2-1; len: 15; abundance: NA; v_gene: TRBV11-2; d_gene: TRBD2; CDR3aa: CASSSGLAQVYEQFF; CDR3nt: TGTGCCAGCAGCTCAGGACTAGCGCAAGTATATGAGCAGTTCTTC
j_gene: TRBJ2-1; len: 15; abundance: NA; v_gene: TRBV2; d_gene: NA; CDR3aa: CASSSLASSYNEQFF; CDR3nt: TGTGCCAGCAGTTCTCTAGCGAGCTCCTACAATGAGCAGTTCTTC
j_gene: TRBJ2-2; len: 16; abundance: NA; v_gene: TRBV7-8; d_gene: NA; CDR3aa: CASSPQASANTGELFF; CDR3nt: TGTGCCAGCAGCCCCCAAGCGAGCGCGAACACCGGGGAGCTGTTTTTT
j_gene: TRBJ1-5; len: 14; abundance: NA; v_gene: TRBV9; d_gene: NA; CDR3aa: CASSVGGLRQPQHF; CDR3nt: TGTGCCAGCAGCGTAGGCGGGCTCAGACAGCCCCAGCATTTT
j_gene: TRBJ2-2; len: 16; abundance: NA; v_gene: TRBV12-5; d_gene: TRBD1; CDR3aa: CASELQGEAFTGELFF; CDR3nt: TGTGCTAGTGAACTACAGGGGGAAGCGTTCACCGGGGAGCTGTTTTTT
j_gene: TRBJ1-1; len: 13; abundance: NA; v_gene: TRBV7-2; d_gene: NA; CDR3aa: CASSLRGWAEAFF; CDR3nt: TGTGCCAGCAGCTTAAGGGGGTGGGCTGAAGCTTTCTTT
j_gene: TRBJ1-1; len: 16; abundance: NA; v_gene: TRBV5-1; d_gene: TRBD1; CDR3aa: CASSPGQGAQNTEAFF; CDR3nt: TGCGCCAGCAGCCCGGGACAGGGGGCGCAGAACACTGAAGCTTTCTTT
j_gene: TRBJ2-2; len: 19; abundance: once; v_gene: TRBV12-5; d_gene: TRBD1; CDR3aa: CASGPGKAGTGESTGELFF; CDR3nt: TGTGCTAGTGGTCCCGGGAAGGCCGGGACAGGGGAGAGCACCGGGGAGCTGTTTTTT
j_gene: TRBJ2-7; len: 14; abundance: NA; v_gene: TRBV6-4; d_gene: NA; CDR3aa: CASSDSVGSREQYF; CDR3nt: TGTGCCAGCAGTGACAGTGTCGGGTCGCGCGAGCAGTACTTC
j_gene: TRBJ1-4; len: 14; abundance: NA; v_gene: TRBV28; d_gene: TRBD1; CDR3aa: CASSSGQFKEKLFF; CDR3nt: TGTGCCAGCAGTTCGGGACAGTTTAAAGAAAAACTGTTTTTT
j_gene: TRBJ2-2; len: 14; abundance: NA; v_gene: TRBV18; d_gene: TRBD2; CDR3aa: CASSKAGGTGELFF; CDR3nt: TGTGCCAGCTCAAAAGCGGGAGGCACCGGGGAGCTGTTTTTT
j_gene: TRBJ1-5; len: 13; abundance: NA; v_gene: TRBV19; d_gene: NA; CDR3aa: CASRSGEALPQHF; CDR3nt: TGTGCCAGTAGGTCGGGAGAAGCACTGCCCCAGCATTTT